This entry concerns a single T cell receptor beta chain. Its antigen remains unidentified. The record originates from a study of cytomegalovirus exposure and HLA in healthy donors. Study-wide results and limits: Productive rates of about 87% or about 30% were seen for most TCR beta V segments in an earlier analysis. Both high specificity and high sensitivity reportedly marked the classifier's diagnosis of cytomegalovirus status.

The V gene's germline CDR1 is SEHNR and CDR2 FQNEAQ (reference sequence). V lost 5 bases and J 4 bases, leaving 11 bases between the germline ends. This CDR3 is built from 14 residues. In the PCR, 60 Vbeta and 13 Jbeta primers were used. Assay used: immunoSEQ multiplex PCR; TCRdb lists only in-frame clones, some missing. The data show roughly 56,000 clones, over 70% seen once. This clonotype originated in a man between 50 and 59 years old in good health and CMV-seropositive. The specimen was PBMCs. The chain is built from TRBV7-9 and TRBJ1-4; tentative D call: TRBD1 (6 bases). This CDR3 reads CASSPAGVNEKLFF. The CDR3 region has the DNA TGTGCCAGCAGCCCGGCAGGGGTTAATGAAAAACTGTTTTTT.